This T cell receptor (beta chain) stems from a study of T cells in Graves' hyperthyroidism and ophthalmopathy. The germline V and J ends were trimmed by 6 bases and 1 base, with 11 bases remaining between them. The CDR3 has 14 amino acids. There were TCR beta CDR3 regions amplified from RNA transcripts. HTBI primers were employed in a first-round RT-PCR of the TCR CDR3. TCRdb reanalysed the multiplex PCR reads using MiXCR and keeps one entry per CDR3 protein. The sample yields 250,000 to 400,000 distinct CDR3 sequences, around 13% seen once. This clonotype was observed many times. The TCR was taken from a woman aged 40 to 50 with Graves' ophthalmopathy. V usage is TRBV12-3 or TRBV12-4 and J usage is TRBJ2-3; D possibly corresponds to TRBD1 (5 bases). The sample taken for sequencing was blood. The CDR3 sequence is CASRDNWGTDTQYF. CDR3 coding DNA: TGTGCCAGCAGGGACAACTGGGGCACAGATACGCAGTATTTT.